This TCR beta chain comes out of a study of persistence of HIV-infected CD4 T cells. Study-wide results and caveats: Compared with CD3/CD28-stimulated cells, CMV- and Gag-responding cells showed lower TCRbeta richness.

Cells were stimulated with CMV-infected fibroblast lysates at approximately 10 ug/mL. CD4+ T cells upregulating both CD40 ligand and CD69 were sorted as responding cells. For at least 4 years, plasma HIV-1 RNA was undetectable (<50 copies/mL). Anti-CD28/CD49d costimulation, CD40-blocking antibody and enfuvirtide were given to CD8-depleted PBMCs for 15 to 20 hours. The libraries were made with immunoSEQ version 4 in survey mode. Clones were sequenced by immunoSEQ multiplex PCR, and TCRdb holds only the in-frame ones, with some missing. The table includes about 5,300 clones, 64% detected once. The CDR3 sequence is 17 residues long. V lost 4 bases and J lost 1; bases outside the gene matches: 8. The germline V gene encodes CDR1 KGHDR and CDR2 SFDVKD. On this clone itself: What it binds is not known.

The rearrangement joins TRBV24-1 to TRBJ2-1; 8 bases are shared with TRBD2. Sample: CD4+ T cells sorted from PBMCs after approximately 19-hour stimulation, taken from a patient who received antiretroviral therapy. This clonotype was obtained from an adult man with HIV who was CMV-seropositive. The CDR3 DNA reads TGTGCCACCAGTGACATTAGCGGGGACGGGTCCTACAATGAGCAGTTCTTC. Amino acid sequence: CATSDISGDGSYNEQFF.